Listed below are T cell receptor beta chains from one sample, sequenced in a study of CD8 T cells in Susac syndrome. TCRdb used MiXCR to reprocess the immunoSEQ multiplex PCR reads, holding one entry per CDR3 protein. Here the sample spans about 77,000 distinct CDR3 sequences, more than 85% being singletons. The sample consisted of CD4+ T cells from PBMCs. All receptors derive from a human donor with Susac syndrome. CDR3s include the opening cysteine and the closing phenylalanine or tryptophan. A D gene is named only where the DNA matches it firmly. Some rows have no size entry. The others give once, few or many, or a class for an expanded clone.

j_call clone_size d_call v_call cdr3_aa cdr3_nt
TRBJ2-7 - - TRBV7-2 CASSLVGVGEQYF TGTGCCAGCAGCTTAGTCGGCGTTGGGGAGCAGTACTTC
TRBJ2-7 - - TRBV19 CASSKDLLFYEQYF TGTGCCAGTAGTAAGGACCTACTATTCTACGAGCAGTACTTC
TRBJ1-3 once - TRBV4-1 CASSTPGGDSGNTIYF TGCGCCAGCTCCACCCCGGGGGGCGACTCTGGAAACACCATATATTTT
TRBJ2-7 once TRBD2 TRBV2 CASSESRGGRSEQYF TGTGCCAGCAGTGAATCCCGGGGGGGGCGTAGCGAGCAGTACTTC
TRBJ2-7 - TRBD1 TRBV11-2 CASSLNRDSSYEQYF TGTGCCAGCAGCTTAAATCGGGACAGTTCCTACGAGCAGTACTTC
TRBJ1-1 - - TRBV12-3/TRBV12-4 CASSLATASPTEAFF TGTGCCAGCAGTTTAGCCACTGCATCCCCCACCGAAGCTTTCTTT
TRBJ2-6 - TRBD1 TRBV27 CASSLGGQTNSGANVLTF TGTGCCAGCAGTTTAGGGGGACAGACCAACTCTGGGGCCAACGTCCTGACTTTC
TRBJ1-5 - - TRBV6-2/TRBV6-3 CASRHPGPQHF TGTGCCAGCCGCCATCCGGGGCCCCAGCATTTT
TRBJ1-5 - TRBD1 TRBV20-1 CSARETGGMGNQPQHF TGCAGTGCTAGGGAAACAGGGGGTATGGGCAATCAGCCCCAGCATTTT
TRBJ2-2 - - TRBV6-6 CASSYQGNTGELFF TGTGCCAGCAGTTATCAGGGGAACACCGGGGAGCTGTTTTTT
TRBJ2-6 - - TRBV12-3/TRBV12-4 CASSFSGGANVLTF TGTGCCAGCAGTTTTTCCGGTGGGGCCAACGTCCTGACTTTC
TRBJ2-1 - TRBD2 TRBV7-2 CASSLNLAGGNEQFF TGTGCCAGCAGCCTCAACCTAGCGGGAGGGAATGAGCAGTTCTTC
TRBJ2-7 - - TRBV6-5 CASSQGHSYEQYF TGTGCCAGCAGCCAAGGCCACTCCTACGAGCAGTACTTC
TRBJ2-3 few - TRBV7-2 CASSPRRVSTDTQYF TGTGCCAGCAGCCCTCGTAGGGTGAGCACAGATACGCAGTATTTT
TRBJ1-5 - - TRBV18 CASSPGLDQPQHF TGTGCCAGCTCACCAGGGTTGGATCAGCCCCAGCATTTT
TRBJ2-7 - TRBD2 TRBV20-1 CSARRRGTSEYEQYF TGCAGTGCCAGGAGGAGGGGGACTAGCGAATACGAGCAGTACTTC
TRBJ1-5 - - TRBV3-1 CASSQGDSNQPQHF TGTGCCAGCAGCCAAGGTGATAGCAATCAGCCCCAGCATTTT
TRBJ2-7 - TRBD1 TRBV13 CASSENRGPYEQYF TGTGCCAGCAGCGAAAACAGGGGTCCCTACGAGCAGTACTTC
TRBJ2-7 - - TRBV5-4 CASSLEGGNTYEQYF TGTGCCAGCAGCCTAGAGGGCGGAAACACCTACGAGCAGTACTTC
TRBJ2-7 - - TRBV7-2 CASSFGLFGDEQYF TGTGCCAGCAGCTTTGGGCTATTTGGGGACGAGCAGTACTTC
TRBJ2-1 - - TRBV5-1 CASSPYNGYNEQFF TGCGCCAGCAGCCCTTACAACGGCTACAATGAGCAGTTCTTC
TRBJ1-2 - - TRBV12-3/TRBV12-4 CASSSPSGGYTF TGTGCCAGCAGTTCCCCCTCGGGTGGCTACACCTTC
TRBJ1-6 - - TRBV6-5 CASSPRGRGGSPLHF TGTGCCAGCAGCCCCCGGGGGAGAGGAGGTTCACCCCTCCACTTT